Each of the 17 T cell receptor beta chains below was sequenced from the same sample in a study of T cells after yellow fever vaccination. TCRdb reanalysed the 5' RACE reads using MiXCR and keeps one entry per CDR3 protein. The sample records approximately 600,000 distinct CDR3 sequences, about 12% being singletons. Sequences were derived from PBMCs, sampled on the day of the yellow fever booster vaccination. Every receptor here comes from a man aged 25-45 years who received the YFV17D yellow fever vaccine.

This clonotype was recorded a few times. This chain connects TRBV20-1 to TRBJ1-1; D is unclear. Per germline, CDR1 DFQATT and CDR2 SNEGSKA (reference sequence). V was shortened by 0 bases and J by 11 bases, with 7 bases between the two germline ends. The CDR3 has 10 amino acids. CDR3 amino acids: CSAREEGAFF. CDR3 bases: TGCAGTGCTAGAGAGGAAGGGGCTTTCTTT.

The chain carries TRBV10-3 and TRBJ2-2; TRBD2 matches at 10 bases. The J segment lost 3 bases and the V segment lost 8 bases, leaving 3 bases of the junction unmatched. Per the germline V gene, CDR1 is ENHRY and CDR2 is SYGVKD. This CDR3 spans 14 amino acids. The CDR3 sequence is CAIGSGRDTGELFF. CDR3 coding DNA: TGTGCCATCGGAAGCGGGAGGGACACCGGGGAGCTGTTTTTT.

This clonotype was seen a few times. The chain recombines TRBV4-1 with TRBJ1-3, with no clear D. Germline CDR1 and CDR2: MGHRA and YSYEKL. Trimming shortened V by 0 bases and J by 6 bases, and 9 bases separated the two germline ends. The CDR3 contains 14 residues. CDR3 loop: CASSQDLVANTIYF. In nucleotides, the CDR3 is TGCGCCAGCAGCCAAGACCTTGTAGCAAACACCATATATTTT.

This clonotype was detected only a few times. This chain links TRBV14 with TRBJ2-5, with 8 positions matching TRBD1. The CDR3 runs to 17 residues. Per the germline V gene, CDR1 is SGHDN and CDR2 is FVKESK. V lost 4 bases and J lost 2; bases outside the gene matches: 12. The CDR3 protein is CASSPGQGPLLQETQYF. The CDR3, as DNA: TGTGCCAGCAGCCCCGGACAGGGACCTTTGCTTCAAGAGACCCAGTACTTC.

This clonotype was recorded at least ten times. The CDR3 here is CASSLNGQKETQYF. CDR3 nucleotides: TGTGCCAGCAGCTTAAACGGGCAGAAAGAGACCCAGTACTTC. The chain carries TRBV7-2 and TRBJ2-5; no reliable D call. The CDR3 has 14 residues. Looked up from germline, CDR1 is SGHTA and CDR2 is FQGNSA. V lost 2 bases and J lost 3, with 10 bases in between.

As regards this clonotype: A junction boundary mismatches the germline segment, possibly from a read error. This sequence joins TRBV5-6 and TRBJ2-6; 12 positions agree with TRBD1. Germline CDR1 and CDR2: SGHDT and YYEEEE. There are 14 residues in the CDR3. The CDR3 reads CASSSGQGAHVLTF. CDR3 coding DNA: TGTGCCAGCAGCTCGGGACAGGGGGCCCACGTCCTGACTTTC.

For this clonotype: One end of the junction fails to match germline, which may point to a read error. The J gene is TRBJ2-5, the V gene TRBV5-1, with a tentative D call TRBD1 (5 bases). CDR1 and CDR2 (germline): SGHRS, YFSETQ. The CDR3 has 15 amino acids. The CDR3 bases are TGCGCCAGCAGCTTCATTCGACAGAACCAAGAGACCCAGTCCTTC. Its protein product is CASSFIRQNQETQSF.

The chain links TRBV10-3 to TRBJ2-3; no clear D gene. Germline V gene sequence: CDR1 ENHRY, CDR2 SYGVKD. Trimming stripped 10 bases from V and 0 bases from J, with 17 bases between. The CDR3 runs 15 residues. CDR3 protein: CATHLSKTSTDTQYF. In DNA, the CDR3 is TGTGCCACCCACCTATCCAAGACTAGCACAGATACGCAGTATTTT.

The J gene is TRBJ1-1, the V gene TRBV30; a weak D match, TRBD1 (6 bases). The CDR3 has 12 amino acids. Germline V gene lookup returns CDR1 GTSNPN and CDR2 SVGIG (reference sequence). Trimming stripped 8 bases from V and 0 bases from J, with 10 bases between. The CDR3 sequence is CAGDRLNTEAFF. CDR3 DNA sequence: TGTGCCGGTGACAGGCTGAACACTGAAGCTTTCTTT.

The chain combines TRBV6-1 with TRBJ2-5, with 10 positions matching TRBD1. Germline V gene lookup returns CDR1 MNHNS and CDR2 SASEGT. V shed 5 bases and J 1 base; nucleotides not matched to a gene: 4. The CDR3 sequence is 15 residues long. In DNA, the CDR3 is TGTGCCAGCAGTACGTGGGACAGGGGCCAAGAGACCCAGTACTTC. Protein: CASSTWDRGQETQYF.

The V gene is TRBV7-2, the J gene TRBJ2-2; a possible D gene is TRBD2 (6 bases). The V gene lost 4 bases and the J gene lost 4 bases, with 10 bases spanning the gap. CDR1 and CDR2 (germline): SGHTA, FQGNSA. The CDR3 consists of 14 residues. CDR3 region: CASSSLLATGELFF. CDR3 in DNA: TGTGCCAGCAGCTCCTTACTAGCCACCGGGGAGCTGTTTTTT.

The chain is built from TRBV18 and TRBJ2-5; TRBD2 agrees at 8 bases. The V gene's germline CDR1 is KGHSH and CDR2 LQKENI. The CDR3 has 18 amino acids. Trimming at V came to 3 bases and at J to 4 bases, leaving 16 bases not matched to a gene. Here the CDR3 reads CASSPQGLPSGSSETQYF. As DNA, the CDR3 is TGTGCCAGCTCACCCCAGGGATTGCCGAGCGGGAGCTCAGAGACCCAGTACTTC. Combining the CDR3 with reference TRBV18 and TRBJ2-5 gives the whole variable domain NAGVMQNPRHLVRRRGQEARLRCSPMKGHSHVYWYRQLPEEGLKFMVYLQKENIIDESGMPKERFSAEFPKEGPSILRIQQVVRGDSAAYFCASSPQGLPSGSSETQYFGPGTRLLVL.

The chain employs TRBV11-2 and TRBJ2-7; 7 bases map to TRBD2. V dropped 2 bases and J dropped 7; count of bases not matched to a gene: 11. This CDR3 has 15 residues. The germline gives CDR1 SGHAT, CDR2 FQNNGV. This CDR3 reads CASSLFLAGVEEQYF. CDR3 nucleotides: TGTGCCAGCAGCTTATTTTTGGCGGGAGTTGAAGAGCAGTACTTC.

The DNA for the CDR3 is TGTGCCAGCCCCGCCGAGGGGAACACAGATACGCAGTATTTT. Amino acids: CASPAEGNTDTQYF. This sequence joins TRBV7-9 and TRBJ2-3, with D possibly being TRBD1 or TRBD2 (5 bases each). Germline loops: CDR1 SEHNR, CDR2 FQNEAQ (reference sequence). The CDR3 loop spans 14 amino acids. V was clipped by 8 bases and J by 2 bases, with 14 bases between them.

This clonotype was detected only a few times. The V gene is TRBV14, the J gene TRBJ2-1, with TRBD2 matching 7 bases. Looked up from germline, CDR1 is SGHDN and CDR2 is FVKESK. Germline trimming cut 2 bases from V and 6 bases from J; bases unmatched to any gene: 4. This CDR3 comprises 14 residues. DNA of the CDR3: TGTGCCAGCAGCCAACTGGGACTACTCAATGAGCAGTTCTTC. Translating gives CASSQLGLLNEQFF.

V is TRBV20-1 and J is TRBJ2-5, with D possibly TRBD1 on 5 matching bases. The CDR3 consists of 14 residues. Germline V gives CDR1 DFQATT, CDR2 SNEGSKA (reference sequence). The V and J ends lost 3 bases and 5 bases respectively, with 16 bases between them. The CDR3, as DNA: TGCAGTGCTAGTAAGGGGCAGGGCACGGAGACCCAGTACTTC. Translated, it gives CSASKGQGTETQYF.

V usage is TRBV7-9 and J usage is TRBJ2-2; TRBD1 matches 10 bases. V lost 5 bases and J lost 3; bases outside the gene matches: 3. Germline loops: CDR1 SEHNR, CDR2 FQNEAQ (reference sequence). The CDR3 runs 15 residues. The CDR3 bases are TGTGCCAGCAGCCGGGACAGGGGCGACACCGGGGAGCTGTTTTTT. This codes for CASSRDRGDTGELFF.